The clone carrying this T cell receptor beta chain was counted many times. Primers used in a second PCR of roughly 6 to 11 cycles were a sample-barcoded 5' primer and a J-beta primer mix. TCRdb re-called the 5' RACE reads through MiXCR, storing one row per CDR3 protein. The sample contains 800,000 to 950,000 distinct CDR3 sequences, roughly 43% of which appear only once. This record comes from a study of blood T cells in healthy people across ages. Germline CDR1 SGHTA, CDR2 FQGNSA. The CDR3 contains 12 residues. V shed 1 base and J shed 2 bases, with 1 base lying between them. The sample comprised blood. The clonotype originates from a young man in good health. The V call is TRBV7-2, the J call TRBJ2-3; D unresolved. CDR3 in DNA: TGTGCCAGCAGCTTAGACACAGATACGCAGTATTTT. Its protein is CASSLDTDTQYF.